The clone carrying this T cell receptor (beta chain) appeared a single time. Only in-frame clones appear in the TCRdb table, and some are missing; sequencing was by immunoSEQ multiplex PCR. The data show 250,000 to 350,000 clones, about nine tenths seen once. These data originate in a study of blood T cell repertoires in COVID-19. CDR3 length equals 14 residues. Per germline, CDR1 SGHAT and CDR2 FQNNGV. V lost 6 bases to trimming and J lost 7 bases; unmatched junction nucleotides: 10. This rearrangement joins TRBV11-2 to TRBJ2-7; TRBD2 matches 9 bases. Sequencing was done on a sample of peripheral blood. The TCR was taken from a woman aged 40 to 50 who had recovered from COVID-19. In nucleotides, the CDR3 is TGTGCCAGCAGATCCGCGGGAGGGTCAGAAGAGCAGTACTTC. Translation gives CASRSAGGSEEQYF.